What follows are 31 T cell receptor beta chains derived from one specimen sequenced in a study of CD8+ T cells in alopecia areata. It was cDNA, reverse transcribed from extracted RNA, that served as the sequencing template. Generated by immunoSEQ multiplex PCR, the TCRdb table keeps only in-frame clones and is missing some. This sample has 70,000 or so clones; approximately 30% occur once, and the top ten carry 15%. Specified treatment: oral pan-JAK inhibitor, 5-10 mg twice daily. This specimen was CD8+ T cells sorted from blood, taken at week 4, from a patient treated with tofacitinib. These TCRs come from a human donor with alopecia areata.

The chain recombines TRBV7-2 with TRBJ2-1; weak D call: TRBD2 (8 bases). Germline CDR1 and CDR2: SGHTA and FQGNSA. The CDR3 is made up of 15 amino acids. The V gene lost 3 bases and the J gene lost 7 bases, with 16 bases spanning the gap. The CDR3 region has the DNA TGTGCCAGCAGCTTGTCCGGGAGGGACAGAAATGAGCAGTTCTTC. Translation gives CASSLSGRDRNEQFF.

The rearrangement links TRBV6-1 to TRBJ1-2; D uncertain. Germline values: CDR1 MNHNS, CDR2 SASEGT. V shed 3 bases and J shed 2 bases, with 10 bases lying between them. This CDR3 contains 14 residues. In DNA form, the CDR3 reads TGTGCCAGCAGTGAGGAGGATCCCAACTATGGCTACACCTTC. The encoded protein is CASSEEDPNYGYTF.

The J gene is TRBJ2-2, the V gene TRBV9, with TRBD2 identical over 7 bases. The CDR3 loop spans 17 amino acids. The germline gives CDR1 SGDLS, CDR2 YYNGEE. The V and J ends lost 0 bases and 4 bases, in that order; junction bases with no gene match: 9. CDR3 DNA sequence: TGTGCCAGCAGCGTAGTAGGGAGGGGTCGGGGCACCGGGGAGCTGTTTTTT. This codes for CASSVVGRGRGTGELFF.

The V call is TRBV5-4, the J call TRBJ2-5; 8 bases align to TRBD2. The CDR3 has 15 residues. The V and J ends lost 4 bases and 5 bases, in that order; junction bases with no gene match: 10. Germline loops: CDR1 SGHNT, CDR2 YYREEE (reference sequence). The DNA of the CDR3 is TGTGCCAGCAGCGCCCTACTAGCGGAGAGGGAGACCCAGTACTTC. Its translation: CASSALLAERETQYF.

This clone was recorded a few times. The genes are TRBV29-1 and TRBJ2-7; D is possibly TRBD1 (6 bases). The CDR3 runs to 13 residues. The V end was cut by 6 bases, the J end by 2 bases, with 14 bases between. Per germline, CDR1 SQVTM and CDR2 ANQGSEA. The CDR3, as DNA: TGCAGCGTGGAACAGGGCAGTCCCTACGAGCAGTACTTC. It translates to CSVEQGSPYEQYF.

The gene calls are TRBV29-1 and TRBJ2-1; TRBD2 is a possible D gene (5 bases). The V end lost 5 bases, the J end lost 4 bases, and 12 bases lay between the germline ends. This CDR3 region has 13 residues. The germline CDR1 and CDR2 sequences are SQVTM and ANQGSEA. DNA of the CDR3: TGCAGCGTTCGACTACAAACTTACAATGAGCAGTTCTTC. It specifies CSVRLQTYNEQFF.

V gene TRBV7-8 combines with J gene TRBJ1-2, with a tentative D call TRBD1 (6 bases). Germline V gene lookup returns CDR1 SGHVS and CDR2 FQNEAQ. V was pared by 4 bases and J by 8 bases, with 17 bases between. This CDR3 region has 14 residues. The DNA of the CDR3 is TGTGCCAGCAGCTCACCCCCGGACAGTGCCGGCTACACCTTC. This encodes CASSSPPDSAGYTF.

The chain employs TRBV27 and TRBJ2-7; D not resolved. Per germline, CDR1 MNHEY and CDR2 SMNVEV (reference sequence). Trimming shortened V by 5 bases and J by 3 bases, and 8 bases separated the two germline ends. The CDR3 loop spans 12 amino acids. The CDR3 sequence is CASSDKSYEQYF. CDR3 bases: TGTGCCAGCAGTGACAAAAGCTACGAGCAGTACTTC.

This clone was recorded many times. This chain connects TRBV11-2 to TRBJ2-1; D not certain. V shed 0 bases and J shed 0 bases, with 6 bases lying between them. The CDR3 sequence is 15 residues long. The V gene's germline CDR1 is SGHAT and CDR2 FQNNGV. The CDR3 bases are TGTGCCAGCAGCTTAGACATTTTCTCCTACAATGAGCAGTTCTTC. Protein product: CASSLDIFSYNEQFF.

In DNA form, the CDR3 reads TGTGCCAGCAGTCCGATGGACAGATTAAATCAGCCCCAGCATTTT. It yields the protein CASSPMDRLNQPQHF. This sequence joins TRBV27 and TRBJ1-5, with D tentatively TRBD1 (6 bases). Germline V gene lookup returns CDR1 MNHEY and CDR2 SMNVEV (reference sequence). Trimming pared 5 bases from V and 4 bases from J, leaving 15 bases between. The CDR3 covers 15 residues.

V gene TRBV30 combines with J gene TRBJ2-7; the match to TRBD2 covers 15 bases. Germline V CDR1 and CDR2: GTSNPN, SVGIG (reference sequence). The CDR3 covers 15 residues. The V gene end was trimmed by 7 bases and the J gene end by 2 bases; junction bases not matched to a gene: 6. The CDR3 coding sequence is TGTGCCTTTGGACTAGCGGGAGGGCTGCCCTACGAGCAGTACTTC. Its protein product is CAFGLAGGLPYEQYF. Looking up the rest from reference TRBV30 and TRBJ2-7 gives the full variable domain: SQTIHQWPATLVQPVGSPLSLECTVEGTSNPNLYWYRQAAGRGLQLLFYSVGIGQISSEVPQNLSASRPQDRQFILSSKKLLLSDSGFYLCAFGLAGGLPYEQYFGPGTRLTVT.

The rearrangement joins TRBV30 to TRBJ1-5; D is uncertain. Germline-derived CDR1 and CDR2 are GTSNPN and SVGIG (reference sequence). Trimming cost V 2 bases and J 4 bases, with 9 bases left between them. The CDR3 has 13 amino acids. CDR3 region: CAWSTLINQPQHF. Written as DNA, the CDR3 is TGTGCCTGGAGTACCCTGATAAATCAGCCCCAGCATTTT.

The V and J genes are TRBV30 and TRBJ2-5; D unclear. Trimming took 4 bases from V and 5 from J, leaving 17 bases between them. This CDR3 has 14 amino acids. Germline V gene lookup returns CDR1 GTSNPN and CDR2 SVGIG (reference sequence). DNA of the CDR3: TGTGCCTGGACTCTCTTCCCGGCCAGGGAGACCCAGTACTTC. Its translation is CAWTLFPARETQYF.

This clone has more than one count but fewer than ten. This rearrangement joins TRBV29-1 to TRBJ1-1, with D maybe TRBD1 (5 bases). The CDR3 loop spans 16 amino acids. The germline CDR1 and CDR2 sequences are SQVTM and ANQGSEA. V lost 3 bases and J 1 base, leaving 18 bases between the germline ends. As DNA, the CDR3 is TGCAGCGTTGAGGAAACCGGGTTTAGGGGGAACACTGAAGCTTTCTTT. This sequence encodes CSVEETGFRGNTEAFF. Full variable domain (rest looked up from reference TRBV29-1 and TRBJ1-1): SAVISQKPSRDICQRGTSLTIQCQVDSQVTMMFWYRQQPGQSLTLIATANQGSEATYESGFVIDKFPISRPNLTFSTLTVSNMSPEDSSIYLCSVEETGFRGNTEAFFGQGTRLTVV.

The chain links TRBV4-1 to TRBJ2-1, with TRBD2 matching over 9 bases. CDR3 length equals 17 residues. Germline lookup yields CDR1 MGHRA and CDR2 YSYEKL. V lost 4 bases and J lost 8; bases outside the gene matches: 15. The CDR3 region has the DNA TGCGCCAGCAGCCGGGGGCCTAGCGGGATTATGGATTATGAGCAGTTCTTC. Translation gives CASSRGPSGIMDYEQFF.

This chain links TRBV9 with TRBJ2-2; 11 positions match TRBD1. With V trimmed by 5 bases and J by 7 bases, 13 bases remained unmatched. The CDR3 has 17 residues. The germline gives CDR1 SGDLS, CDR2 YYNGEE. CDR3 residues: CASSAPRTGGKSGELFF. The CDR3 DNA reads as TGTGCCAGCAGTGCACCCAGGACAGGGGGCAAAAGCGGGGAGCTGTTTTTT. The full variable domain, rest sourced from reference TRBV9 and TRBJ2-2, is DSGVTQTPKHLITATGQRVTLRCSPRSGDLSVYWYQQSLDQGLQFLIQYYNGEERAKGNILERFSAQQFPDLHSELNLSSLELGDSALYFCASSAPRTGGKSGELFFGEGSRLTVL.

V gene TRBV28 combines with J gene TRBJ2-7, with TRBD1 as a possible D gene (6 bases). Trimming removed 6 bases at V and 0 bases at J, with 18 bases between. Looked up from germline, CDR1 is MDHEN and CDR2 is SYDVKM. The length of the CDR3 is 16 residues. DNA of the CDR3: TGTGCCAGCAGCAGTGGGACATCCTTCAGCTCCTACGAGCAGTACTTC. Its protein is CASSSGTSFSSYEQYF.

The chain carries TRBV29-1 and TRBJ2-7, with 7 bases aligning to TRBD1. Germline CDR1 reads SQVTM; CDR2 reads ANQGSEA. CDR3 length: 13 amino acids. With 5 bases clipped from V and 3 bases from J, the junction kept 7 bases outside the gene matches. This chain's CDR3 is CSVRGGIFYEQYF. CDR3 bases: TGCAGCGTTAGAGGGGGCATATTCTACGAGCAGTACTTC.

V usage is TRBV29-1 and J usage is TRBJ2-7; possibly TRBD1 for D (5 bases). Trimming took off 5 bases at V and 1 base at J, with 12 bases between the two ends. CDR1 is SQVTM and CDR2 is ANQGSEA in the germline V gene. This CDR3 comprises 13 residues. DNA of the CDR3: TGCAGCGTTCTCGACAGCCGTTCCTACGAGCAGTACTTC. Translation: CSVLDSRSYEQYF.

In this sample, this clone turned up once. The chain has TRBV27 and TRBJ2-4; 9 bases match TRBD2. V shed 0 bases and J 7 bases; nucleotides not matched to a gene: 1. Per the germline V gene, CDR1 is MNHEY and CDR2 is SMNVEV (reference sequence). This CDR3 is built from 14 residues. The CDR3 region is CASSLSGLANIQYF. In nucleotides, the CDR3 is TGTGCCAGCAGTTTATCCGGACTAGCGAACATTCAGTACTTC.

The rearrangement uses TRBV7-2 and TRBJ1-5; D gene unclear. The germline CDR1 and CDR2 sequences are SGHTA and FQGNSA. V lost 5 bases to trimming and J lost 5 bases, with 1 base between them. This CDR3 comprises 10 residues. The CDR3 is CASSDQPQHF. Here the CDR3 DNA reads TGTGCCAGCAGCGATCAGCCCCAGCATTTT.

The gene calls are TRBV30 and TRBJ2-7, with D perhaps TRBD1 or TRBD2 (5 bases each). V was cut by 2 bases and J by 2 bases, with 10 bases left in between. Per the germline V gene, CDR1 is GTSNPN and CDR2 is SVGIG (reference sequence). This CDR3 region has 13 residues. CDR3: CAWSTGRTYEQYF. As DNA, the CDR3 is TGTGCCTGGAGTACGGGGCGGACCTACGAGCAGTACTTC.

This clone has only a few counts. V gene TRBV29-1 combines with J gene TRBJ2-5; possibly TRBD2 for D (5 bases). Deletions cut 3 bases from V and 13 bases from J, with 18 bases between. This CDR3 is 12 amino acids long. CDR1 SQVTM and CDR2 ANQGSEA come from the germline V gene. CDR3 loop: CSVDSGVLGWYF. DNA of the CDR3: TGCAGCGTTGATTCCGGGGTCCTCGGATGGTACTTC.

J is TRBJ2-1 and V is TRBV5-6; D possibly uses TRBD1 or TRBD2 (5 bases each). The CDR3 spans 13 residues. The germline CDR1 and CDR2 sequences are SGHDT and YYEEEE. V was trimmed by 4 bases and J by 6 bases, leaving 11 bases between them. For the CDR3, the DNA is TGTGCCAGCAGCACGGGACGGTTCAATGAGCAGTTCTTC. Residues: CASSTGRFNEQFF.

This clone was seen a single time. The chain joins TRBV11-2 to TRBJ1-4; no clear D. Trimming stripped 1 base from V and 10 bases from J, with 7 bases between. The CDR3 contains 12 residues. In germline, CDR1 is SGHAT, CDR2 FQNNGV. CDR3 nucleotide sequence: TGTGCCAGCAGCTTAGTAAGAGGAAAACTGTTTTTT. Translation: CASSLVRGKLFF.

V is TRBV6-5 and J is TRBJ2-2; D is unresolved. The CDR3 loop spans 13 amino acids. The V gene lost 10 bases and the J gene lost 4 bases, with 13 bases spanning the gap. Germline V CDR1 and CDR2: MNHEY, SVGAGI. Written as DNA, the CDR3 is TGTGCCACCCTAGTGATGGGCACCGGGGAGCTGTTTTTT. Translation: CATLVMGTGELFF.

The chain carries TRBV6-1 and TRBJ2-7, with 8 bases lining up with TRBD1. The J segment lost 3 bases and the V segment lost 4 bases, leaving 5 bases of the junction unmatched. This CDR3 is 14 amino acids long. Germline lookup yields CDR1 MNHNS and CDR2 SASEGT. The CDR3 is CASSGGQGDYEQYF. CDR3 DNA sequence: TGTGCCAGCAGTGGAGGACAGGGCGACTACGAGCAGTACTTC.

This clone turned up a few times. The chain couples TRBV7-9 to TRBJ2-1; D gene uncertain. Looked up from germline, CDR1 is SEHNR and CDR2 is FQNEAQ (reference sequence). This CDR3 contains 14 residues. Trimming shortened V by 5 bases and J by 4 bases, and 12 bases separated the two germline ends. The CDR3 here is CASSRTGVYNEQFF. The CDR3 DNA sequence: TGTGCCAGCAGCCGAACGGGCGTTTACAATGAGCAGTTCTTC.

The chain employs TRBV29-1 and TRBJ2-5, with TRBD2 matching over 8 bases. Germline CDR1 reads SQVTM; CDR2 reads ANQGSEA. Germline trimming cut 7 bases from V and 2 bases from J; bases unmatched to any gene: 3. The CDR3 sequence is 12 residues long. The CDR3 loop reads CSGLATQETQYF. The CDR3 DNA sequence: TGCAGCGGACTAGCGACACAAGAGACCCAGTACTTC.

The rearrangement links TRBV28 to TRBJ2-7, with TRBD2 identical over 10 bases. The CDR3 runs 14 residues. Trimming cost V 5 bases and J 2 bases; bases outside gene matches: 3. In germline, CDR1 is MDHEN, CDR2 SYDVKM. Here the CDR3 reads CASSTSGRAYEQYF. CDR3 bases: TGTGCCAGCAGTACAAGCGGGAGGGCCTACGAGCAGTACTTC.

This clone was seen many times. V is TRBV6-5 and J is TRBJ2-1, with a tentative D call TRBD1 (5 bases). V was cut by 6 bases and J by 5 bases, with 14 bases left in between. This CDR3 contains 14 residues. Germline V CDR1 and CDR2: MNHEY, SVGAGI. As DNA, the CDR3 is TGTGCCAGCAGGCCAGTGGGGCGGAACAATGAGCAGTTCTTC. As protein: CASRPVGRNNEQFF.